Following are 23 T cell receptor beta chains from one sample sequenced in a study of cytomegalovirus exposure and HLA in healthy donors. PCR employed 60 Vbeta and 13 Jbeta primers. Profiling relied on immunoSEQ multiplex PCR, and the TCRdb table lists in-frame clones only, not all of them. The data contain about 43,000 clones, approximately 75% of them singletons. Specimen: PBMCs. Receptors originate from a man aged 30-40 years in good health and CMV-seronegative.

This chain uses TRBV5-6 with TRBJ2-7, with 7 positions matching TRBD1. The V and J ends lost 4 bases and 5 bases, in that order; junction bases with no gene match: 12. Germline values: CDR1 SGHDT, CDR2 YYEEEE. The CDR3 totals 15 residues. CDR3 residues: CASSGRDRPRDEQYF. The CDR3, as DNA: TGTGCCAGCAGCGGACGGGACAGACCTCGGGACGAGCAGTACTTC. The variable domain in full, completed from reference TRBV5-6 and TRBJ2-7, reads DAGVTQSPTHLIKTRGQQVTLRCSPKSGHDTVSWYQQALGQGPQFIFQYYEEEERQRGNFPDRFSGHQFPNYSSELNVNALLLGDSALYLCASSGRDRPRDEQYFGPGTRLTVT.

CDR3: CAISEVTGSAGELFF. The CDR3 DNA reads TGTGCCATCAGTGAGGTGACAGGTTCGGCCGGGGAGCTGTTTTTT. This chain uses TRBV10-3 with TRBJ2-2; D might be TRBD1 (6 bases). Trimming cost V 2 bases and J 6 bases, with 13 bases left between them. Germline CDR1 reads ENHRY; CDR2 reads SYGVKD. There are 15 residues in the CDR3.

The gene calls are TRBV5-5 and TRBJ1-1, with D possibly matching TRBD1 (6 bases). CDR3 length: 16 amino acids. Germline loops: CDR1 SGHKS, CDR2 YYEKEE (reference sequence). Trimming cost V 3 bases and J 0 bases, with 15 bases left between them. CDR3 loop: CASSWEMDRLNTEAFF. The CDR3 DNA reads TGTGCCAGCAGCTGGGAGATGGACAGATTGAACACTGAAGCTTTCTTT. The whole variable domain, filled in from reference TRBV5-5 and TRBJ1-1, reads DAGVTQSPTHLIKTRGQQVTLRCSPISGHKSVSWYQQVLGQGPQFIFQYYEKEERGRGNFPDRFSARQFPNYSSELNVNALLLGDSALYLCASSWEMDRLNTEAFFGQGTRLTVV.

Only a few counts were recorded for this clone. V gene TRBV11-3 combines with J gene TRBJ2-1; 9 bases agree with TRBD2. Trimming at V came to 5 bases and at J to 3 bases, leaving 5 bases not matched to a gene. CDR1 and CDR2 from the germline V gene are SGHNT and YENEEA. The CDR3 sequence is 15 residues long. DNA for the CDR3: TGTGCCAGCAGCACCGCGACTAGCGGCTACAATGAGCAGTTCTTC. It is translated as CASSTATSGYNEQFF.

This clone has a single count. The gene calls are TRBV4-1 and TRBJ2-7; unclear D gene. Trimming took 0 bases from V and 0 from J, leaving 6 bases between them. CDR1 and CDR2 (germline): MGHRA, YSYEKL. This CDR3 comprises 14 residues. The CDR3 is CASSQESRSYEQYF. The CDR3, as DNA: TGCGCCAGCAGCCAAGAAAGCCGCTCCTACGAGCAGTACTTC.

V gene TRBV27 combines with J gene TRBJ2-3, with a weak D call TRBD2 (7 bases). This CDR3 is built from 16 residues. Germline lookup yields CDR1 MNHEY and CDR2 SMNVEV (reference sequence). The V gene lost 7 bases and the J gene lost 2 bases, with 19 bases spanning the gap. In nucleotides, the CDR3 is TGTGCCAGCAAACAATGGGAGGGGGGAGTCACAGATACGCAGTATTTT. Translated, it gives CASKQWEGGVTDTQYF.

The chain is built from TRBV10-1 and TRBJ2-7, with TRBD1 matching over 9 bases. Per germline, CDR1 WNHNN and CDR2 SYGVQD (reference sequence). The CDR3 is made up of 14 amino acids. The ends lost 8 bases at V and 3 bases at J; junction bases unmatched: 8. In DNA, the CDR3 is TGCGCCAGCGGATGGAGACAGGGGGGCTACGAGCAGTACTTC. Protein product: CASGWRQGGYEQYF.

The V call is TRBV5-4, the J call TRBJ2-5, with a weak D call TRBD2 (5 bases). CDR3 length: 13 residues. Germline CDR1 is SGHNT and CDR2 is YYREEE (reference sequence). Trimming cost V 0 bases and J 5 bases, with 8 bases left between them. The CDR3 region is CASSLAGGETQYF. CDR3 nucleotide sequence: TGTGCCAGCAGCTTGGCCGGCGGGGAGACCCAGTACTTC. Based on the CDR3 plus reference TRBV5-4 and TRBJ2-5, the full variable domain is ETGVTQSPTHLIKTRGQQVTLRCSSQSGHNTVSWYQQALGQGPQFIFQYYREEENGRGNFPPRFSGLQFPNYSSELNVNALELDDSALYLCASSLAGGETQYFGPGTRLLVL.

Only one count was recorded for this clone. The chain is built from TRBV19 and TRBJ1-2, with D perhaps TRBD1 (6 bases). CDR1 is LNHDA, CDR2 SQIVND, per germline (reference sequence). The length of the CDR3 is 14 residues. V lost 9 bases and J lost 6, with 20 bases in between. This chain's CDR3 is CASMTQGRRDGYTF. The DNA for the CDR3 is TGTGCCAGCATGACTCAGGGGCGCAGGGATGGCTACACCTTC.

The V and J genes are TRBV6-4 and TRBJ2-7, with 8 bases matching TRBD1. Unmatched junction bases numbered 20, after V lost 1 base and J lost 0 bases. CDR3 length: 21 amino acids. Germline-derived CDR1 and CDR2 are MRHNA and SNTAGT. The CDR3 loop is CASSDYPDREGARSNSYEQYF. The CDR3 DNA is TGTGCCAGCAGTGACTACCCGGACAGGGAAGGCGCGCGGAGCAACTCCTACGAGCAGTACTTC.

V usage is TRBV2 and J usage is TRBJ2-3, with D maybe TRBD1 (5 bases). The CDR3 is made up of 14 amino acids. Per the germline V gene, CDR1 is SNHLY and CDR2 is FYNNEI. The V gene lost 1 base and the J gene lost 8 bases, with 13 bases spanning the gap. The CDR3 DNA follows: TGTGCCAGCAGTGAAGGCCGGGCTAGGGGTACGCAGTATTTT. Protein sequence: CASSEGRARGTQYF.

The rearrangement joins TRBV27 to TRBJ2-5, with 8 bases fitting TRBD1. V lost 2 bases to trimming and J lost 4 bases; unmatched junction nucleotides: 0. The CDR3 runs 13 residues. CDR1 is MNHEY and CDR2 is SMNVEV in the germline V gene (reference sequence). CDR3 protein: CASSLQGAETQYF. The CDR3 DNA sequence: TGTGCCAGCAGTTTACAGGGGGCAGAGACCCAGTACTTC.

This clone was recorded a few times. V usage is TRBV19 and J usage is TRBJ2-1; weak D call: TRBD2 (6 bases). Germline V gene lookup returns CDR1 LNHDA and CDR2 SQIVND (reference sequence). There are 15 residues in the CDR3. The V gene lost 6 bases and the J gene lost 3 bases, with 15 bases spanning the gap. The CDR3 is CASRYPGGDYNEQFF. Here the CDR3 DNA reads TGTGCCAGTAGATATCCCGGGGGAGACTACAATGAGCAGTTCTTC.

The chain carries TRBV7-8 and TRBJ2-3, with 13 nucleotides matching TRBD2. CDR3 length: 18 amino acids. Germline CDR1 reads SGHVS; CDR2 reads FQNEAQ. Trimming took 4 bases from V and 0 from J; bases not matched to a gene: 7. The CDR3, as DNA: TGTGCCAGCAGCTCTCGACTAGCGGGAGGCCTTAGCACAGATACGCAGTATTTT. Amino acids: CASSSRLAGGLSTDTQYF.

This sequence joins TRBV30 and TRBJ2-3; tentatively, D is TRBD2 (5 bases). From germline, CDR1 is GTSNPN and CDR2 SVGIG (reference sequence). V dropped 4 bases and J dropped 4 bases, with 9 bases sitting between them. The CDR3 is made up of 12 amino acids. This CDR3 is CAWNSSPDTQYF. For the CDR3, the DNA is TGTGCCTGGAACTCTAGCCCAGATACGCAGTATTTT. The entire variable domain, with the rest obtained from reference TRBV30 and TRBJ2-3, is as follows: SQTIHQWPATLVQPVGSPLSLECTVEGTSNPNLYWYRQAAGRGLQLLFYSVGIGQISSEVPQNLSASRPQDRQFILSSKKLLLSDSGFYLCAWNSSPDTQYFGPGTRLTVL.

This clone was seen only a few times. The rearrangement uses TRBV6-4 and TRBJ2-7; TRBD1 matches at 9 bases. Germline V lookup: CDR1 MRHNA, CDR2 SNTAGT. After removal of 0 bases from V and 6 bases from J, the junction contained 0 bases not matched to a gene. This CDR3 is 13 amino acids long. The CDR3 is CASSDSDRGEQYF. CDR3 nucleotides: TGTGCCAGCAGTGACTCGGACAGGGGCGAGCAGTACTTC.

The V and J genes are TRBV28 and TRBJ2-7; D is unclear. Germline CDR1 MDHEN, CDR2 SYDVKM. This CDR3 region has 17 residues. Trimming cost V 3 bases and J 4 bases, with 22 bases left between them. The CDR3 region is CASSFERSVPKRYEQYF. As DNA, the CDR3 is TGTGCCAGCAGTTTCGAGAGAAGCGTACCCAAAAGGTACGAGCAGTACTTC.

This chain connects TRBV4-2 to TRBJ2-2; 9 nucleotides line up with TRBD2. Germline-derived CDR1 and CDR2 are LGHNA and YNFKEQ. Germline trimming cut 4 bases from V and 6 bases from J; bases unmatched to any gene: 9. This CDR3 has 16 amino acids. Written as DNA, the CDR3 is TGTGCCAGCAGCCTTTCGGAGGGACTAGCTTCCGGGGAGCTGTTTTTT. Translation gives CASSLSEGLASGELFF.

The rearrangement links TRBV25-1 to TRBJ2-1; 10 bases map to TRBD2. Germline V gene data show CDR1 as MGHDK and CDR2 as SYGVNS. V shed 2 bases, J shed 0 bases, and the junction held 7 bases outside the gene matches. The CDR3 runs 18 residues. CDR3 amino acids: CASSEGTSAQSSYNEQFF. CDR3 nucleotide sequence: TGTGCCAGCAGTGAAGGGACTAGCGCCCAGAGCTCCTACAATGAGCAGTTCTTC.

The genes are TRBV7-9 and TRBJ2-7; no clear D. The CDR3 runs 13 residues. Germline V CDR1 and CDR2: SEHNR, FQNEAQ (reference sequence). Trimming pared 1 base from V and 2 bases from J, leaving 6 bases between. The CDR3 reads CASSLGEAYEQYF. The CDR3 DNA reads TGTGCCAGCAGCTTAGGCGAGGCCTACGAGCAGTACTTC.

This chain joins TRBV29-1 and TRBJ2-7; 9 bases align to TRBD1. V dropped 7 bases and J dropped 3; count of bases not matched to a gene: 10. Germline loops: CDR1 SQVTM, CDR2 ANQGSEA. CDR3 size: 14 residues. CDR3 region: CSAGYRGPYYEQYF. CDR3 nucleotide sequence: TGCAGCGCTGGTTACAGGGGGCCTTACTACGAGCAGTACTTC.

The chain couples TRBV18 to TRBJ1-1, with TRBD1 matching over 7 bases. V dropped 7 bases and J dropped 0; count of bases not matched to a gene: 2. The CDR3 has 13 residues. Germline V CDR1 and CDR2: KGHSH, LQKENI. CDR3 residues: CASLGQLNTEAFF. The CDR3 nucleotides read TGTGCCAGCTTGGGACAGTTGAACACTGAAGCTTTCTTT. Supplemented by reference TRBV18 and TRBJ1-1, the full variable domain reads NAGVMQNPRHLVRRRGQEARLRCSPMKGHSHVYWYRQLPEEGLKFMVYLQKENIIDESGMPKERFSAEFPKEGPSILRIQQVVRGDSAAYFCASLGQLNTEAFFGQGTRLTVV.

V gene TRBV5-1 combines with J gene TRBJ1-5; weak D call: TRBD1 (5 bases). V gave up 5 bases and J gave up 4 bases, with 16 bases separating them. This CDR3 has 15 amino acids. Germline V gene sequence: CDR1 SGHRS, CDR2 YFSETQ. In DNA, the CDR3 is TGCGCCAGCAGTCGTACGGGGAGGACAAATCAGCCCCAGCATTTT. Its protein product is CASSRTGRTNQPQHF.